This T cell receptor beta chain was recorded in a study of graft-versus-host responses after intestinal transplantation. Comments on this clone: Antigen unknown.

Findings of the study overall: Detected in recipient marrow were GvH clones, some of which were first observed in ileum or blood. Allograft clonal ratios (graft-versus-host to host-versus-graft) were high in patients who had graft-donor T cell macrochimerism.

Measured with immunoSEQ multiplex PCR; TCRdb has only the in-frame clones, and not every one. The top ten clones hold more than 0.25% of a sample with over 75,000 clones, roughly nine tenths of them seen once. Looked up from germline, CDR1 is LNHDA and CDR2 is SQIVND (reference sequence). This CDR3 is built from 15 residues. Trimming cost V 8 bases and J 1 base; bases outside gene matches: 6. This clonotype was obtained from a human donor who was the organ donor for an intestinal transplant. The rearrangement links TRBV19 to TRBJ2-5; 11 nucleotides match TRBD2. Sequencing was performed on unstimulated CD4+ T cells sorted from spleen or lymph node cells, taken before transplant. The CDR3 DNA reads as TGTGCCAGTGCTAGCGGGAGGCCCCCCCAAGAGACCCAGTACTTC. This translates into CASASGRPPQETQYF.